This T cell receptor (beta chain) was captured by sequencing in a study of blood T cell repertoires in COVID-19 (dated by TCRdb to about 2020). About the full investigation: Collaborator samples came from the United States, Italy and Spain and covered acute and convalescent phases of COVID-19. Where HLA class I and class II types were available, the types were taken from metadata supplied by the sample provider, not from assay-based typing. The samples were drawn from two sources: the first 160 participants of the ongoing ImmuneRACE study, and 950 to 1,500 subjects contributed by 6 global collaborators. The repertoires were released in a freely available public database intended as a resource for research on the immune response to SARS-CoV-2. A de-identified subject ID, COVID-19 status, age in years and sex were almost always included in the sample metadata. The dataset comprised deeply sampled blood TCRbeta repertoires from subjects exposed to, actively infected with, or recovered from COVID-19. The material from the prospective study consisted of cDNA or gDNA derived from T cells, B-cell-depleted T cells, or PBMCs. Broader findings and caveats from the paper: How much clinical and demographic metadata was included differed by source and by participant, and the metadata was provided uncurated.

At one collaborating source in Seattle, patients were enrolled during active infection and were followed longitudinally through the course of disease. Whole blood was collected in K2EDTA tubes by collaborating institutions according to the institutions' own protocols. For TCRbeta analysis, collaborators shipped samples as frozen whole blood, isolated PBMCs, or DNA extracted from either of those sample types. On this clone: Its specific antigen is unknown. The junction differs from germline at one of its ends, possibly a read error.

TCRbeta CDR3 regions were amplified from genomic DNA by means of the immunoSEQ Assay, a bias-controlled multiplex PCR. Under the source paper's analysis protocol: The number of nucleated cells in each sample was estimated from the amplification of reference gene primers within the assay. To quantify the absolute abundance of each unique TCRbeta CDR3 rearrangement, sequence reads were collapsed and filtered. For each sample, productive Simpson clonality was calculated by taking the square root of Simpson's diversity index across productive rearrangements. Imported from immuneACCESS, the table was reduced by TCRdb to in-frame sequences with V and J called. These copies leave out some clones; in studies compared against another copy, an unresolved V gene accounts for under half, and the cause of the remainder is not known. V and J calls and clone size are as listed in that table; D and trimming were resolved from the DNA. This sample comprises 200,000 to 250,000 clones, roughly 79% of them detected only once. The ten largest clonotypes hold roughly 7.4% of the sample.

Reading the germline V gene (reference sequence) gives CDR1 SEHNR and CDR2 FQNEAQ. The CDR3 sequence holds 14 residues, the cysteine and phenylalanine included. The DNA shown is the 42-base CDR3, in frame from base 1. This TCR came from a woman of 80 years or more with COVID-19, enrolled during active disease. Material: peripheral blood. This receptor chain uses TRBV7-9 and TRBJ1-3, with an unclear D gene assignment. The CDR3 region: CASSPYSTGNTIYF. The nucleotide sequence reads as follows: TGTGCTAGCAGTCCCTACAGTACTGGAAACACCATATATTTT.